This T cell receptor (beta chain) was identified during a study of cytomegalovirus exposure and HLA in healthy donors (TCRdb year 2017). Notes on the research overall: In an earlier analysis of 550 to 750 of the donors, around 290 Gb of sequence data and 100 million or so unique TCR beta sequences from about 179 million T cells were reported. In the later analysis, no new phenotypic data were used to find candidate immune exposures; instead, reliance was placed on TCR beta sequences and their occurrence across donors. Because of strong linkage in the cohort, roughly five DR-DQ haplotypes were treated as single units for association and clustering. HLA typing covered class I and class II loci at four-digit resolution. Among the roughly 370 genotyped donors, around 81% belonged to the genetic ancestry cluster associated with self-reported Caucasian donors. Typing coverage differed by locus: A, B, C, DRB1 and DQB1 were typed in about 629-640 donors, DQA1 in around 500, DPA1 in 600 to 610, and DPB1 in just under 490. Among 350 to 400 genotyped donors of the cohort, an average of around 240,000 unique TCR beta nucleotide sequences were sequenced per donor, approximately 20% of them non-productive. Besides the first cohort of 666 subjects, a separate validation cohort made up of 120 different subjects was used. Genome-wide SNP genotypes for about 60% of the 666 donors were used in a later genetic analysis, which treated that subset as a discovery cohort. To predict cytomegalovirus infection status, the study combined high-throughput TCR immunosequencing, statistical association of individual TCRs with disease status, and machine learning. An early release that covered about 600 HLA-typed donors contained approximately 300 gigabases of sequencing data and 75 million to 100 million unique TCR sequences. All discovery cohort repertoires had been generated on a single sequencing platform. A later analysis re-analyzed previously published TCR beta repertoires from roughly 690 donors and added high-resolution HLA genotyping to study TCR occurrence patterns. The T cell repertoires of 550 to 850 subjects were profiled by immunosequencing and related to cytomegalovirus serostatus. Alongside the repertoire data, information on donor age, sex, ethnicity and CMV serostatus was compiled. The study aimed to test whether signatures of past pathogen exposure could be identified by cataloging public T cell receptors. An earlier analysis of fewer than 750 of the donors used high-throughput TCR beta sequencing to judge whether each TCR beta V gene segment behaved as functional or pseudogenic.

Here is what the overall study found, with its caveats: Because HLA typing was missing for some donors at each locus, association tests included only the typed subset. Assigning TCR associations to individual alleles was difficult when HLA alleles, especially DR and DQ, strongly co-occurred. Compared with the roughly 710-donor mean, donors in an Asian-associated ancestry cluster had fewer N-insertions in productive TCRs, according to a later genetic analysis. A group of highly shared sequence variants was considered likely to be a technical artifact of the sequencing pipeline. In a later analysis, HLA-associated TCR beta chains showed more clonal expansion and lower generation probabilities than non-associated chains that were equally common. Approximately 16 rarely observed V segments, including chromosome 9 orphons, were excluded from the earlier analysis of several hundred of the donors because counts were too low. Some IMGT-functional V segments, including TRBV6-2 and TRBV6-3, could not be distinguished by the 87-base-pair reads and were therefore excluded. A further reported finding was that TCR beta sequences accurately predicted the HLA-A and HLA-B alleles for most subjects in the first cohort. An earlier analysis of around 540 of the donors showed that most TCR beta V segments appeared in productive rearrangements either about 87% or about 30% of the time, which broadly matched IMGT annotations. According to a later analysis, most CMV-associated TCR beta chains appeared to be HLA-restricted, and the HLA associations seemed to be driven largely by CMV exposure. An association between a missense DCLRE1C variant and V-gene and J-gene trimming of TCR beta chains was found in a later genetic analysis and replicated in an independent cohort. The cohort was sequenced for TCR beta chains only, and without alpha or paired-chain data the features that could be detected were limited. Several of the top co-occurrence clusters appeared to be linked to parvovirus B19, influenza, CMV and Epstein-Barr virus, according to a later analysis. In both the original and validation cohorts, the classifier was reported to diagnose cytomegalovirus status with high specificity and sensitivity. The only immune exposure information available for the cohort was CMV serostatus. In a later analysis, the rate of TCR association differed among HLA loci, with DRB1 alleles having the most associated TCRs and HLA-C alleles having the fewest. Most TCR sequences were seen in very few donors, while some public TCRs were found in many individuals. In the study, some 160 TCR beta chains were listed as associated with cytomegalovirus. In vitro tests confirmed that three of the cytomegalovirus-associated TCR beta chains recognize cytomegalovirus antigens. Sequencing depth was assumed to be roughly uniform across donors in the presence/absence analyses, though that assumption may not hold. A later analysis associated 15,000 or so TCR beta sequences with specific HLA alleles at a false discovery rate of 0.05. The authors suggested that the approach could potentially be generalized to other disease states and immunological phenotypes. Linkage disequilibrium might explain the correlated functional status among segregating V segments, but an unknown experimental factor could not be excluded.

This clone was detected only a few times. The target of this receptor is not known. Base qualities are not at hand, and no much larger clone is one base apart. Libraries were made using the immunoSEQ multiplex PCR assay. The multiplex PCR relied on a mix of 60 forward primers for TCR Vbeta segments and 13 reverse primers for TCR Jbeta segments. A multiplex PCR assay on genomic DNA amplified the CDR3 region of rearranged TCR beta genes. Amplified TCR beta libraries were sequenced as 87-base-pair reads on the Illumina HiSeq System. As for the authors' bioinformatics: In a later analysis, some 80 million unique TCR beta chains were counted across the 666 repertoires, and roughly 11 million of these chains were shared by at least two donors. Raw reads were error-corrected and collapsed into unique sequences with a nearest-neighbor algorithm that merged closely related sequences to remove PCR and sequencing errors. To assign V, D and J gene segments, CDR3 sequences were aligned to IMGT reference sequences. Each retained sequence needed at least a six-nucleotide match to both a V gene segment and a J gene segment. Rearrangements were called productive when the CDR3 lacked stop codons and stayed in frame with V and J; all others were non-productive. CDR3 was defined by IMGT convention, running from the second conserved V-encoded cysteine to the conserved J-encoded phenylalanine. In an earlier analysis of roughly 610 of the donors, sequences lacking an unambiguous match to a single V gene segment were excluded. An earlier analysis of 450 to 650 of the donors called V segments functional above 56.7% productive rearrangements and segregating when the between-donor standard deviation exceeded 5%. To diagnose cytomegalovirus status from the catalog of TCR beta chain sequences, a statistical classification framework was built. A later analysis assigned V and J genes by comparing TCR nucleotide sequences with IMGT/GENE-DB human TR gene sequences. A later analysis assigned CDR3 sequences and most-parsimonious VDJ recombination scenarios with the TCRdist pipeline. A later analysis defined each TCR beta chain by its CDR3 amino acid sequence plus V-gene family, and excluded reads lacking a unique V-gene family. In a later analysis, fewer than 600 highly shared, low-generation-probability nucleotide sequences were removed to address suspected cross-contamination and a sequencing artifact. In a later analysis, a clonal expansion index for each public chain was calculated from normalized within-repertoire ranks of inferred template counts. Generation probabilities in a later analysis came from a VDJ recombination model fitted to out-of-frame rearrangements, and those results were checked against IGoR. A later analysis scored TCR-TCR, TCR-HLA and TCR-CMV co-occurrence with hypergeometric tests, applying a repertoire-size bias correction to TCR pairs. To estimate false discovery rates, a later analysis permuted the HLA or CMV assignments 20 times. A later analysis grouped co-occurring TCRs with DBSCAN, adding TCRdist sequence similarity when clustering within HLA-allele-positive subsets. Repertoires with fewer than 30,000 or more than 120,000 public chains were left out of co-occurrence clustering, as were about five repertoires with anomalous nucleotide sharing. This immuneACCESS table, as held by TCRdb, lists in-frame sequences with V and J called but not all clones. Of the missing ones, under half trace to an unresolved V gene in checked studies; the others have no known cause. From that table come the V and J calls and clone size; the DNA was used to work out D and trimming. The sample table records about 90,000 clones; around 62% of these occur just once. Around 5.5% of the sample belongs to the ten largest clones.

The cohort was made up of roughly 670 healthy bone marrow donors. At the time of sampling, every cohort member was nominally healthy, though immune exposures that went unrecorded were likely present. The donor was CMV seropositive and belonged to the group of a few hundred seropositive cohort members. A peripheral blood sample was collected from each donor, and TCR beta sequencing was performed on peripheral blood mononuclear cells. The Qiagen DNeasy Blood Extraction Kit was used to extract genomic DNA from the blood cell samples. CDR1 and CDR2, per the germline V gene, are MDHEN and SYDVKM. Spanning cysteine to phenylalanine, the CDR3 consists of 14 amino acids. Just CDR3 DNA is preserved here, 42 bases in frame from base 1. A distance of 7 bases separates the germline ends of V and J, which lose 2 bases and 0 bases respectively.

In this chain, TRBV28 is recombined with TRBJ1-2; the D gene cannot be resolved reliably. The sequence came from a woman in her 30s in good health and CMV-seropositive. Sequencing was performed on PBMCs. The CDR3 region reads CASSLTQSNYGYTF. The nucleotides are TGTGCCAGCAGTTTAACACAGTCTAACTATGGCTACACCTTC.